This TCR beta chain was observed in a study of shared T cell receptors in the human thymus. Germline V CDR1 and CDR2: LGHNA, YNFKEQ. This CDR3 comprises 13 residues. Trimming shortened V by 6 bases and J by 5 bases, and 14 bases separated the two germline ends. Produced via immunoSEQ multiplex PCR; TCRdb's table is partial and in-frame only. The top ten hold around 0.01% of the sample, which has about 660,000 clones, approximately 90% seen once. These data also featured in a second study, about human thymus T cells. This second study notes: Among thymic and blood repertoires, usage of V and J genes appeared biased.

The sequence was collected from a boy in the first two years of life with a congenital heart defect. The sequencing sample was made of thymocytes. The chain joins TRBV4-2 to TRBJ2-7; the D gene is possibly TRBD2 (6 bases). The CDR3 DNA reads TGTGCCAGCAGGGAGGGGTCGGAGGACGAGCAGTACTTC. Its protein is CASREGSEDEQYF.